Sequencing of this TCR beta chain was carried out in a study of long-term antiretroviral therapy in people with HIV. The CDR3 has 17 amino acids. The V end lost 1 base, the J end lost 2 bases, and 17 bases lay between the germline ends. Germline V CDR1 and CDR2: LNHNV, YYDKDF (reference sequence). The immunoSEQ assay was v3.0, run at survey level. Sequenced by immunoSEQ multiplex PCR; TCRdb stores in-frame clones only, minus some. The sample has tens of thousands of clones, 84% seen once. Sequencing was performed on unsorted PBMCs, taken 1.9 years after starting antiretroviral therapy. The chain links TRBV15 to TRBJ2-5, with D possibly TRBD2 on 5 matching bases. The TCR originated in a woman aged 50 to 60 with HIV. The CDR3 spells CATSRGPFGRTQETQYF. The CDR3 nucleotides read TGTGCCACCAGCAGAGGCCCCTTCGGACGGACTCAAGAGACCCAGTACTTC.